This TCR beta chain was profiled in a study of CDR3 diversity in severe acne. From the PCR reads, TCRdb called clonotypes with MiXCR, one entry per CDR3 protein. The sample has 100,000 or so distinct CDR3 sequences, about half seen once. V dropped 0 bases and J dropped 0 bases, with 4 bases sitting between them. Germline-derived CDR1 and CDR2 are KGHDR and SFDVKD. This CDR3 has 14 residues. This receptor was obtained from a male donor with acne. This chain uses TRBV24-1 with TRBJ2-5; D is unclear. Sequencing was done on a sample of blood. As DNA, the CDR3 is TGTGCCACCAGTGATTTGGACAACCAAGAGACCCAGTACTTC. Amino acid sequence: CATSDLDNQETQYF.